These T cell receptor beta chains were read from a single sample in a study of early T cells in non-severe SARS-CoV-2 infection. MiXCR, run by TCRdb on the 5' RACE reads, gives a single entry per CDR3 protein. The repertoire consists of roughly 66,000 distinct CDR3 sequences, with approximately 8.3% occurring once and the leading ten covering around 3.5%. Sequenced material: whole blood. These receptors were taken from an adult who was a healthcare worker with PCR-confirmed SARS-CoV-2 infection or an uninfected control (not recorded which). Each CDR3 is given with its conserved first and last residue. A D gene is named only where the DNA matches it firmly. Expanded clones get a size class; other rows say once, few or many, or leave the size out.

V gene: TRBV7-6; clone size: .; D gene: TRBD2; J gene: TRBJ2-7; CDR3 protein: CASSGGTSGILEQYF; CDR3 DNA: TGTGCCAGCAGCGGCGGGACTAGCGGGATACTCGAGCAGTACTTC
V gene: TRBV28; clone size: few; D gene: .; J gene: TRBJ2-7; CDR3 protein: CASKISPTYEQYF; CDR3 DNA: TGTGCCAGCAAAATCTCTCCGACCTACGAGCAGTACTTC
V gene: TRBV19; clone size: few; D gene: TRBD1; J gene: TRBJ2-2; CDR3 protein: CASSDRAGELFF; CDR3 DNA: TGTGCCAGTAGTGACAGGGCCGGGGAGCTGTTTTTT
V gene: TRBV29-1; clone size: many; D gene: TRBD1; J gene: TRBJ1-1; CDR3 protein: CSVGGDRKNTEAFF; CDR3 DNA: TGCAGCGTCGGTGGGGACAGGAAGAACACTGAAGCTTTCTTT
V gene: TRBV7-2; clone size: .; D gene: .; J gene: TRBJ1-2; CDR3 protein: CASSLGGAGPYGYTF; CDR3 DNA: TGTGCCAGCAGCTTAGGCGGGGCAGGGCCCTATGGCTACACCTTC
V gene: TRBV14; clone size: once; D gene: .; J gene: TRBJ1-1; CDR3 protein: CASSQLTLGEGSFEAFF; CDR3 DNA: TGTGCCAGCAGCCAATTAACCCTCGGGGAGGGCTCCTTTGAAGCTTTCTTT
V gene: TRBV27; clone size: once; D gene: .; J gene: TRBJ2-7; CDR3 protein: CASSSLLSSYEQYF; CDR3 DNA: TGTGCCAGCAGTTCCCTTTTAAGCTCCTACGAGCAGTACTTC
V gene: TRBV5-1; clone size: few; D gene: .; J gene: TRBJ2-3; CDR3 protein: CASSSGTLTDTQYF; CDR3 DNA: TGCGCCAGCAGCTCGGGGACTCTCACAGATACGCAGTATTTT
V gene: TRBV20-1; clone size: medium-sized; D gene: .; J gene: TRBJ1-1; CDR3 protein: CSARDGAGSDKEAFF; CDR3 DNA: TGCAGTGCTAGAGATGGGGCAGGGTCCGATAAAGAAGCTTTCTTT
V gene: TRBV20-1; clone size: many; D gene: TRBD2; J gene: TRBJ2-7; CDR3 protein: CSARDALAGEVHEQYF; CDR3 DNA: TGCAGTGCTAGAGATGCCCTAGCGGGAGAGGTTCACGAGCAGTACTTC
V gene: TRBV12-3/TRBV12-4; clone size: many; D gene: TRBD1; J gene: TRBJ1-6; CDR3 protein: CASSFGAGTGISPLHF; CDR3 DNA: TGTGCCAGCAGTTTTGGAGCCGGGACAGGGATCTCACCCCTCCACTTT
V gene: TRBV12-3/TRBV12-4; clone size: many; D gene: TRBD1; J gene: TRBJ2-7; CDR3 protein: CASSGWTGPEQYF; CDR3 DNA: TGTGCCAGCAGTGGTTGGACAGGTCCCGAGCAGTACTTC
V gene: TRBV7-9; clone size: few; D gene: .; J gene: TRBJ2-7; CDR3 protein: CASSSTSAAYEQYF; CDR3 DNA: TGTGCCAGCAGCTCGACTTCAGCCGCCTACGAGCAGTACTTC
V gene: TRBV10-3; clone size: few; D gene: TRBD1; J gene: TRBJ2-3; CDR3 protein: CAISESLPTGSADTQYF; CDR3 DNA: TGTGCCATCAGTGAGTCTCTTCCGACAGGGAGCGCAGATACGCAGTATTTT
V gene: TRBV20-1; clone size: .; D gene: .; J gene: TRBJ2-1; CDR3 protein: CSARGASPRSTFF; CDR3 DNA: TGCAGTGCTAGAGGGGCTAGCCCTCGTAGCACGTTCTTC
V gene: TRBV2; clone size: few; D gene: TRBD1; J gene: TRBJ1-2; CDR3 protein: CASMAGGNYGYTF; CDR3 DNA: TGTGCCAGCATGGCAGGGGGGAACTATGGCTACACCTTC
V gene: TRBV4-1; clone size: many; D gene: .; J gene: TRBJ2-1; CDR3 protein: CASSQPRLVRSYNEQFF; CDR3 DNA: TGCGCCAGCAGCCAACCAAGACTAGTAAGGTCCTACAATGAGCAGTTCTTC
V gene: TRBV28; clone size: .; D gene: .; J gene: TRBJ2-7; CDR3 protein: CASSLLGISSYEQYF; CDR3 DNA: TGTGCCAGCAGTTTATTGGGGATATCCTCCTACGAGCAGTACTTC
V gene: TRBV2; clone size: .; D gene: .; J gene: TRBJ2-4; CDR3 protein: CASSNRANIQYF; CDR3 DNA: TGTGCCAGCAGCAACCGGGCAAACATTCAGTACTTC
V gene: TRBV27; clone size: .; D gene: TRBD1; J gene: TRBJ2-1; CDR3 protein: CASSPSTGGHNEQFF; CDR3 DNA: TGTGCCAGCAGTCCGTCGACAGGGGGACACAATGAGCAGTTCTTC
V gene: TRBV7-2; clone size: few; D gene: TRBD2; J gene: TRBJ2-1; CDR3 protein: CASSPSLAGEKFF; CDR3 DNA: TGTGCCAGCAGCCCGTCCCTAGCGGGAGAAAAGTTCTTC
V gene: TRBV27; clone size: many; D gene: .; J gene: TRBJ2-5; CDR3 protein: CASSLRLRETQYF; CDR3 DNA: TGTGCCAGCAGTTTACGGCTCCGCGAGACCCAGTACTTC
V gene: TRBV20-1; clone size: many; D gene: TRBD2; J gene: TRBJ2-5; CDR3 protein: CSALSGRALETQYF; CDR3 DNA: TGCAGTGCTCTCAGCGGGAGGGCCCTTGAGACCCAGTACTTC
V gene: TRBV6-5; clone size: .; D gene: TRBD1; J gene: TRBJ2-7; CDR3 protein: CASSSRTGAVSEQYF; CDR3 DNA: TGTGCCAGCAGTTCCCGGACAGGGGCTGTCTCCGAGCAGTACTTC
V gene: TRBV7-9; clone size: .; D gene: .; J gene: TRBJ2-1; CDR3 protein: CASSFPGTLNEQFF; CDR3 DNA: TGTGCCAGCAGCTTCCCGGGAACCTTGAATGAGCAGTTCTTC
V gene: TRBV27; clone size: .; D gene: TRBD1; J gene: TRBJ1-4; CDR3 protein: CASSLRTGHEKLFF; CDR3 DNA: TGTGCCAGCAGTCTCCGGACAGGGCACGAAAAACTGTTTTTT
V gene: TRBV4-1; clone size: many; D gene: TRBD2; J gene: TRBJ2-3; CDR3 protein: CASSQEGAGGSTQYF; CDR3 DNA: TGCGCCAGCAGCCAAGAGGGAGCGGGAGGGAGTACGCAGTATTTT
V gene: TRBV7-9; clone size: .; D gene: .; J gene: TRBJ2-3; CDR3 protein: CASSLGTDADTQYF; CDR3 DNA: TGTGCCAGCAGCTTAGGTACAGACGCAGATACGCAGTATTTT
V gene: TRBV5-1; clone size: .; D gene: .; J gene: TRBJ2-5; CDR3 protein: CASTGGEDQETQYF; CDR3 DNA: TGCGCCTCAACAGGGGGGGAAGACCAAGAGACCCAGTACTTC
V gene: TRBV5-5; clone size: .; D gene: .; J gene: TRBJ1-6; CDR3 protein: CASSPAARENSPLHF; CDR3 DNA: TGTGCCAGCAGCCCGGCGGCCCGGGAAAATTCACCCCTCCACTTT
V gene: TRBV7-9; clone size: few; D gene: .; J gene: TRBJ1-5; CDR3 protein: CASSLTIGNQPQHF; CDR3 DNA: TGTGCCAGCAGCTTGACAATTGGCAATCAGCCCCAGCATTTT
V gene: TRBV5-4; clone size: .; D gene: .; J gene: TRBJ2-5; CDR3 protein: CASSWDFGETQYF; CDR3 DNA: TGTGCCAGCAGCTGGGACTTTGGGGAGACCCAGTACTTC
V gene: TRBV6-6; clone size: few; D gene: .; J gene: TRBJ1-2; CDR3 protein: CASSYSQGYDGYTF; CDR3 DNA: TGTGCCAGCAGTTACTCGCAGGGGTATGATGGCTACACCTTC
V gene: TRBV15; clone size: .; D gene: .; J gene: TRBJ1-2; CDR3 protein: CATSRVQDPNYGYTF; CDR3 DNA: TGTGCCACCAGCAGAGTACAGGACCCTAACTATGGCTACACCTTC
V gene: TRBV20-1; clone size: few; D gene: TRBD1; J gene: TRBJ1-1; CDR3 protein: CSASRGPDTEAFF; CDR3 DNA: TGCAGTGCTAGTAGGGGGCCGGACACTGAAGCTTTCTTT
V gene: TRBV12-3/TRBV12-4; clone size: few; D gene: .; J gene: TRBJ2-4; CDR3 protein: CASSPGQKAKNIQYF; CDR3 DNA: TGTGCCAGCAGCCCGGGACAAAAAGCCAAAAACATTCAGTACTTC
V gene: TRBV12-3/TRBV12-4; clone size: many; D gene: TRBD1; J gene: TRBJ1-6; CDR3 protein: CASRRGQGSPLHF; CDR3 DNA: TGTGCCAGCAGAAGAGGACAGGGGTCACCCCTCCACTTT
V gene: TRBV29-1; clone size: .; D gene: TRBD1; J gene: TRBJ2-3; CDR3 protein: CSVIRTGGFADTQYF; CDR3 DNA: TGCAGCGTTATTAGGACAGGGGGCTTCGCAGATACGCAGTATTTT
V gene: TRBV12-3/TRBV12-4; clone size: many; D gene: TRBD2; J gene: TRBJ2-5; CDR3 protein: CASSFAVAGGPETQYF; CDR3 DNA: TGTGCCAGCAGTTTCGCGGTAGCGGGAGGTCCGGAGACCCAGTACTTC
V gene: TRBV29-1; clone size: .; D gene: TRBD2; J gene: TRBJ2-3; CDR3 protein: CSAGPIVSGRATDTQYF; CDR3 DNA: TGCAGCGCTGGGCCCATTGTTAGCGGGAGGGCCACAGATACGCAGTATTTT
V gene: TRBV7-2; clone size: many; D gene: TRBD2; J gene: TRBJ2-2; CDR3 protein: CASSLVAGDFTGELFF; CDR3 DNA: TGTGCCAGCAGCTTAGTTGCGGGGGACTTCACCGGGGAGCTGTTTTTT
V gene: TRBV6-4; clone size: many; D gene: TRBD1; J gene: TRBJ2-3; CDR3 protein: CASSAWTGGGTDTQYF; CDR3 DNA: TGTGCCAGCAGTGCCTGGACAGGGGGCGGCACAGATACGCAGTATTTT